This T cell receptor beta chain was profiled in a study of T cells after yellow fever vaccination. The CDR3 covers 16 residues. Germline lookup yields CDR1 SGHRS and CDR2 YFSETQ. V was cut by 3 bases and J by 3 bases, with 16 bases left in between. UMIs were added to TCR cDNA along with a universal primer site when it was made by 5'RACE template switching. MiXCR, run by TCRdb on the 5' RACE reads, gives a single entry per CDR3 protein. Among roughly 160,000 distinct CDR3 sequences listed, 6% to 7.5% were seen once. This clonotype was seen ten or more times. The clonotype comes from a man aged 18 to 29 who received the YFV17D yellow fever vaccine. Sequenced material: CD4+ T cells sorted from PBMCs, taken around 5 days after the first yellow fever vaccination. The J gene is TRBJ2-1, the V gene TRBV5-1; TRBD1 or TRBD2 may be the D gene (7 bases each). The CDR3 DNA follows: TGCGCCAGCAGCTCTGACTCAGGGGGGGGCTACAATGAGCAGTTCTTC. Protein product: CASSSDSGGGYNEQFF. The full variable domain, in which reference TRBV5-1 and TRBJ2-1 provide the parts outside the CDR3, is KAGVTQTPRYLIKTRGQQVTLSCSPISGHRSVSWYQQTPGQGLQFLFEYFSETQRNKGNFPGRFSGRQFSNSRSEMNVSTLELGDSALYLCASSSDSGGGYNEQFFGPGTRLTVL.